The source of this T cell receptor beta chain is a study of cytomegalovirus exposure and HLA in healthy donors. Study details: Early released data comprised 80 million or so unique TCRs from HLA-typed donors. Membership in the Caucasian-associated ancestry cluster was found for 81% of around 380 genotyped donors. Study-level results: Both high specificity and high sensitivity reportedly marked the classifier's diagnosis of cytomegalovirus status.

On this clone itself: Its specificity is not known.

The CDR3 runs 12 residues. The germline V gene has CDR1 SGHDN and CDR2 FVKESK. V shed 1 base and J shed 8 bases, with 8 bases lying between them. With 60 Vbeta and 13 Jbeta primers, the PCR was carried out. Sequencing was performed with immunoSEQ multiplex PCR; in TCRdb, only in-frame clones are kept and a portion is missing. The sample carries 90,000 to 120,000 clones, 70% to 80% recorded once. The chain uses TRBV14 and TRBJ1-2; D is uncertain. This TCR derives from a man aged 18 to 30 in good health and CMV-seronegative. Specimen: PBMCs. The CDR3 DNA reads TGTGCCAGCAGCCAAGGTTGGGCCGGCTACACCTTC. It translates to CASSQGWAGYTF.